This T cell receptor beta chain was obtained from a study of human T cells and chemical hapten exposure. The study's findings and limits: Counts of TCRs above 1 in 1000 frequency stayed unchanged with DPC sensitization. Counts of TCRs expanded at PT1 correlated positively with patch test score.

How the authors handled the data: Samples held a median of roughly 100,000 TCRs, range 23,224–690,600. TCRdb reanalysed the RACE reads using MiXCR and keeps one entry per CDR3 protein. TCRdb, not the authors, supplied the V and J calls. This table holds 80,000 to 100,000 distinct CDR3 sequences, around 7.8% found once. Notes on this clonotype: Its antigen is unidentified.

Time point: patch test 1, 2 weeks after DPC sensitization. Specified treatment: therapeutic diphenylcyclopropenone sensitization with weekly scalp DPC. Blood draws came first, before each patch test. This CDR3 has 15 residues. V was clipped by 2 bases and J by 6 bases, with 16 bases between them. Germline V gives CDR1 SGHRS, CDR2 YFSETQ. This rearrangement joins TRBV5-1 to TRBJ2-3; D is unresolved. Sample: whole blood, taken in connection with sensitization to the hapten diphenylcyclopropenone (DPC). This clonotype originated in a woman in her 30s with alopecia areata. Some clones in this sample may be carry-over from other donors' samples. CDR3 nucleotide sequence: TGCGCCAGCAGCTTTTACCTAGAATTTCGGGATACGCAGTATTTT. Translation gives CASSFYLEFRDTQYF.